Shown below are 8 T cell receptor beta chains from a single sample sequenced in a study of T cell repertoires in cytomegalovirus infection. TCRdb called the reads again in MiXCR, with one record for every CDR3 protein. The sample includes 350,000 to 450,000 distinct CDR3 sequences, over 15% seen only once; the top ten take under 9%. The sequenced sample consisted of PBMCs. The receptors shown here come from a human donor in good health (CMV status not recorded). Some clones in this sample may be carry-over from other donors' samples.

This chain uses TRBV20-1 with TRBJ2-2; D not certain. Germline values: CDR1 DFQATT, CDR2 SNEGSKA (reference sequence). V was cut by 5 bases and J by 4 bases, with 11 bases left in between. The CDR3 contains 13 residues. The CDR3 region has the DNA TGCAGTGCTCGTCTCAGCAGCACCGGGGAGCTGTTTTTT. Translated, it gives CSARLSSTGELFF.

This clonotype was observed a handful of times. V is TRBV2 and J is TRBJ1-1; 9 nucleotides agree with TRBD1. This CDR3 comprises 14 residues. J gave up 4 bases and V 6 bases, and 6 bases lay outside the gene matches. Germline CDR1 is SNHLY and CDR2 is FYNNEI. The CDR3 bases are TGTGCCAGCAGCCTACAGGGGGCGCGCACTGAAGCTTTCTTT. It codes for CASSLQGARTEAFF.

This clonotype has a count of ten or more. The chain joins TRBV7-2 to TRBJ2-3, with TRBD2 matching 8 bases. The CDR3 is 17 amino acids. Germline CDR1 and CDR2: SGHTA and FQGNSA. V lost 0 bases and J lost 0; bases outside the gene matches: 5. CDR3 nucleotides: TGTGCCAGCAGCTTAGCCAGCGGGGGCTTTAGCACAGATACGCAGTATTTT. This codes for CASSLASGGFSTDTQYF.

The sample holds a few counts of this clonotype. This chain connects TRBV15 to TRBJ1-6; D is perhaps TRBD1 (6 bases). The germline V and J ends were trimmed by 1 base and 9 bases, with 13 bases remaining between them. From germline, CDR1 is LNHNV and CDR2 YYDKDF (reference sequence). The CDR3 extends over 15 amino acids. The CDR3 DNA sequence: TGTGCCACCAGCAGAGGTCAGGGGATGATTTCACCCCTCCACTTT. Translation: CATSRGQGMISPLHF.

The gene calls are TRBV4-1 and TRBJ2-7, with a possible D match to TRBD2 (5 bases). V was shortened by 4 bases and J by 9 bases, with 16 bases between the two germline ends. From germline, CDR1 is MGHRA and CDR2 YSYEKL. CDR3 length: 13 residues. The DNA of the CDR3 is TGCGCCAGCAGCCCGGGTAACGGGGTAGGGCAGTACTTC. This encodes CASSPGNGVGQYF.

The rearrangement links TRBV2 to TRBJ1-4; D uncertain. In germline, CDR1 is SNHLY, CDR2 FYNNEI. The CDR3 consists of 14 residues. V was clipped by 4 bases and J by 8 bases, with 14 bases between them. The CDR3 bases are TGTGCCAGCAGTGTCGAGTTGACAACAGAAAAACTGTTTTTT. It encodes CASSVELTTEKLFF.

In this sample, this clonotype turned up a few times. The V and J genes are TRBV4-2 and TRBJ2-3, with D uncertain. This CDR3 has 15 amino acids. V gave up 0 bases and J gave up 2 bases, with 9 bases separating them. CDR1 and CDR2 from the germline V gene are LGHNA and YNFKEQ. The CDR3 protein is CASSQDVRYTDTQYF. CDR3 bases: TGTGCCAGCAGCCAAGATGTACGTTACACAGATACGCAGTATTTT.

A few counts support this clonotype. The rearrangement joins TRBV28 to TRBJ1-1; D possibly corresponds to TRBD1 (5 bases). V lost 3 bases and J 7 bases, leaving 18 bases between the germline ends. CDR3 size: 15 residues. Germline V gene sequence: CDR1 MDHEN, CDR2 SYDVKM. The CDR3 is CASSFLQGEYSEAFF. CDR3 DNA: TGTGCCAGCAGTTTCCTCCAGGGCGAGTACAGTGAAGCTTTCTTT.